Described below is a single TCR beta chain sequence and its context. The antigen is undetermined. This CDR3 contains 14 residues. Germline V gene lookup returns CDR1 SGHRS and CDR2 YFSETQ. The ends were cut back, 6 bases at V and 3 bases at J, with 15 bases in the middle. Extracted RNA was reverse transcribed, and the resulting cDNA served as sequencing template. Some clones are missing from TCRdb's copy, which holds only in-frame ones; the method was immunoSEQ multiplex PCR. The sample shows about 180,000 clones, roughly 63% of them seen only once. The data were taken from a study of CD8+ T cells in alopecia areata. Looking at the study overall: Those patients who were treated received oral tofacitinib, which was given at 5 to 10 mg twice daily for moderate-to-severe alopecia areata. Tofacitinib exposure lasted 6 to 18 months, followed by 6 months off drug.

Study-wide results and caveats: Higher clonality was seen in lesional scalp than in normal scalp, especially in alopecia totalis/universalis.

T lymphocytes (CD4+ and CD8+) were sorted from PBMCs. V and J are TRBV5-1 and TRBJ2-5; D might be TRBD2 (6 bases). The TCR originated in a human donor with alopecia areata. The specimen was CD4+ T cells sorted from blood, collected at week 0. CDR3 protein: CASTLYGGEETQYF. Here the CDR3 DNA reads TGCGCCAGCACCTTATACGGGGGAGAAGAGACCCAGTACTTC. Together with reference TRBV5-1 and TRBJ2-5, the CDR3 gives the full variable domain: KAGVTQTPRYLIKTRGQQVTLSCSPISGHRSVSWYQQTPGQGLQFLFEYFSETQRNKGNFPGRFSGRQFSNSRSEMNVSTLELGDSALYLCASTLYGGEETQYFGPGTRLLVL.